This T cell receptor beta chain was documented in a study of T cells in Graves' hyperthyroidism and ophthalmopathy. This clonotype occurred many times. Its antigen is still unknown. Study findings and constraints: Before onset, by a median of approximately 6.8 months, the model predicted ophthalmopathy.

Regions amplified from RNA transcripts were the TCR beta CDR3 regions. A first-round RT-PCR of the TCR CDR3 used the HTBI primer set. TCRdb used MiXCR to reprocess the multiplex PCR reads, holding one entry per CDR3 protein. The data show approximately 610,000 distinct CDR3 sequences, roughly 15% seen once. The CDR3 runs to 16 residues. The germline V gene has CDR1 SGHAT and CDR2 FQDESV (reference sequence). V lost 5 bases and J lost 8; bases outside the gene matches: 17. The receptor comes from a woman aged 40 to 50 with Graves' ophthalmopathy. The specimen sequenced was blood. V and J are TRBV11-1 and TRBJ1-2; 7 nucleotides match TRBD1. Here the CDR3 DNA reads TGTGCCAGCAGCAAAGAGAGACAGGGCAAAAGTTGGGGCTACACCTTC. Translated, it gives CASSKERQGKSWGYTF.